The present entry profiles one T cell receptor (beta chain) with its context. What it recognizes is unknown. The data originate from a study of identical twins. CDR3 size: 16 residues. CDR1 and CDR2 from the germline V gene are SEHNR and FQNEAQ (reference sequence). After removal of 5 bases from V and 5 bases from J, the junction contained 13 bases not matched to a gene. TCRdb redid the calling of the 5' RACE reads with MiXCR, one entry per CDR3 protein. This sample has around 550,000 distinct CDR3 sequences, with nearly 15% found just once. Study results and caveats: Within cord blood, abundant beta clonotypes carried fewer insertions, but memory repertoires showed no such trend. For monozygotic twins, models underestimated out-of-frame TCR alpha sharing.

Separately, the same data were catalogued under a study of yellow fever vaccine responses in identical twins.

The clonotype comes from a woman aged 18-35 years in good health. The sequencing sample was made of CD4+ T cells sorted from blood. This chain connects TRBV7-9 to TRBJ2-7; 9 bases match TRBD1. DNA for the CDR3: TGTGCCAGCAGCCAGGGGGGAGGGACAGGGCATCACGAGCAGTACTTC. It yields the protein CASSQGGGTGHHEQYF.